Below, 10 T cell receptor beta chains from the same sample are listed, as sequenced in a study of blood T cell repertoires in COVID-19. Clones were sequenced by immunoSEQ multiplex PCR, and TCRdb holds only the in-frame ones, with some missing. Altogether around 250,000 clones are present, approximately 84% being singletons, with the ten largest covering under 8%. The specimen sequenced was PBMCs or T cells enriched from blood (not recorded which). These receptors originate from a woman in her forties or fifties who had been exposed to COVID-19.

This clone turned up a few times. CDR3 loop: CASSQLEGSIQRGAAEAFF. The CDR3 nucleotides are TGTGCCAGCAGCCAGCTCGAGGGCAGCATCCAACGCGGGGCGGCTGAAGCTTTCTTT. The rearrangement links TRBV2 to TRBJ1-1; weak D call: TRBD1 (5 bases). The CDR3 contains 19 residues. Per the germline V gene, CDR1 is SNHLY and CDR2 is FYNNEI. Trimming pared 6 bases from V and 6 bases from J, leaving 32 bases between.

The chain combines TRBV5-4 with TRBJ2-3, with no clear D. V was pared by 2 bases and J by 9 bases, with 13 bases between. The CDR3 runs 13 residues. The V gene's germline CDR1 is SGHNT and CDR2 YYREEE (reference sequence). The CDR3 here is CASSLEVSQTQYF. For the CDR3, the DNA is TGTGCCAGCAGCTTAGAAGTTTCGCAGACGCAGTATTTT.

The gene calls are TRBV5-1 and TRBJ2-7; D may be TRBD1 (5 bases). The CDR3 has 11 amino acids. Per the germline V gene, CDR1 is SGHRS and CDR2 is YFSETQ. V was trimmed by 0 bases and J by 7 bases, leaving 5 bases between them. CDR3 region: CASSLDREQYF. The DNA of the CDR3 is TGCGCCAGCAGCTTGGACAGGGAGCAGTACTTC. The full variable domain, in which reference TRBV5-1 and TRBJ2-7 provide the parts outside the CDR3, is KAGVTQTPRYLIKTRGQQVTLSCSPISGHRSVSWYQQTPGQGLQFLFEYFSETQRNKGNFPGRFSGRQFSNSRSEMNVSTLELGDSALYLCASSLDREQYFGPGTRLTVT.

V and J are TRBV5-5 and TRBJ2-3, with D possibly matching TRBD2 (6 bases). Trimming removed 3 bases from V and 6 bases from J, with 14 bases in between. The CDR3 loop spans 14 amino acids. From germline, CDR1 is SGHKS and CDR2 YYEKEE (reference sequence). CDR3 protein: CASSSLGGSDTQYF. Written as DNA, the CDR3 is TGTGCCAGCAGCTCCTTGGGGGGATCGGATACGCAGTATTTT.

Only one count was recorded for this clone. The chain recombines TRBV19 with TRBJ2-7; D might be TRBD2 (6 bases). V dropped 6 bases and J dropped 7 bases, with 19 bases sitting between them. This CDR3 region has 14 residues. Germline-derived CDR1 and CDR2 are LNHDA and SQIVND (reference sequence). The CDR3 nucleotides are TGTGCCAGTAGAGCTCCAGGGAGGATAGGGGAGCAGTACTTC. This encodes CASRAPGRIGEQYF.

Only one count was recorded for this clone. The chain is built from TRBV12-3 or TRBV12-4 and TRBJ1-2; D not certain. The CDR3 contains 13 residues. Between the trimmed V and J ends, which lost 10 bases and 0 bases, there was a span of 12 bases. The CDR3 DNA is TGTGCCACCGCGGCTGGAGCTAACTATGGCTACACCTTC. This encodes CATAAGANYGYTF.

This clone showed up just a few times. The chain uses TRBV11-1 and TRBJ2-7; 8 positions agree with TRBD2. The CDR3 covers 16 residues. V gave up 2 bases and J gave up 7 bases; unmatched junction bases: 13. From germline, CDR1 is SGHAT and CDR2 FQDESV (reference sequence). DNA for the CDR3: TGTGCCAGCAGCTTACCGCGGGCTAGCGGGCAAGAAGAGCAGTACTTC. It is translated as CASSLPRASGQEEQYF.

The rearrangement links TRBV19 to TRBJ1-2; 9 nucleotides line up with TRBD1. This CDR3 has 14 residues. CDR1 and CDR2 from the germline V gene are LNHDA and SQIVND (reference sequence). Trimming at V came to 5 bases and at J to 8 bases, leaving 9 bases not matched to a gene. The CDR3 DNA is TGTGCCAGTAGTGCGGACAGGGGAGTATACGGCTACACCTTC. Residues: CASSADRGVYGYTF.

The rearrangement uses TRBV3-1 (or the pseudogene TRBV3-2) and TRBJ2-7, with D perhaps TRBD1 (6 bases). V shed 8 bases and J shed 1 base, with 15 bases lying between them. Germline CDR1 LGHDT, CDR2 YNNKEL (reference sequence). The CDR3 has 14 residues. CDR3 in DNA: TGTGCCAGCGCCTTTGGCAGGGGATCCTACGAGCAGTACTTC. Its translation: CASAFGRGSYEQYF.

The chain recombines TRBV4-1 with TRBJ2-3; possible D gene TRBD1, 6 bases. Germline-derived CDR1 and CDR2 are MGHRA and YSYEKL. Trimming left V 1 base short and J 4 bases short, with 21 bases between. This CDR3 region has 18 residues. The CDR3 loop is CASSQVRSRRGFPDTQYF. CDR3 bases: TGCGCCAGCAGCCAAGTACGGAGTCGCAGGGGCTTTCCAGATACGCAGTATTTT.